These 6 T cell receptor beta chains share one sample of origin, sequenced in a study of Ad26.COV2.S vaccination and SARS-CoV-2 variants. Profiled with immunoSEQ multiplex PCR; TCRdb holds only in-frame clones, not every one. The data show roughly 380,000 clones, with about 91% seen just once and 3% to 4% held by the top ten. The sample consisted of peripheral blood, taken after recovery from COVID-19. These receptor sequences come from a human donor who had recovered from COVID-19.

The rearrangement links TRBV10-2 to TRBJ1-1, with TRBD1 identical over 8 bases. Germline trimming cut 2 bases from V and 7 bases from J; bases unmatched to any gene: 6. CDR1 and CDR2 from the germline V gene are WSHSY and SAAADI. CDR3 size: 14 residues. The CDR3 region has the DNA TGCGCCAGCAGTGAGCCCGGACAGGGCGGTGAAGCTTTCTTT. Translating it yields CASSEPGQGGEAFF.

This sequence joins TRBV7-2 and TRBJ1-1, with 8 bases fitting TRBD1. Per the germline V gene, CDR1 is SGHTA and CDR2 is FQGNSA. The CDR3 contains 12 residues. V lost 5 bases, J lost 11 bases, and 7 bases stayed unmatched. The CDR3 is CASSPRQGHAFF. Here the CDR3 DNA reads TGTGCCAGCAGCCCGAGACAGGGGCACGCTTTCTTT. Looking up the rest from reference TRBV7-2 and TRBJ1-1 gives the full variable domain: GAGVSQSPSNKVTEKGKDVELRCDPISGHTALYWYRQSLGQGLEFLIYFQGNSAPDKSGLPSDRFSAERTGGSVSTLTIQRTQQEDSAVYLCASSPRQGHAFFGQGTRLTVV.

The genes are TRBV2 and TRBJ1-2; the D gene is possibly TRBD1 (5 bases). This CDR3 contains 12 residues. V was clipped by 9 bases and J by 8 bases, with 16 bases between them. From germline, CDR1 is SNHLY and CDR2 FYNNEI. The CDR3 nucleotides read TGTGCCAGGGATGAGCTTCGGGGCGGCTACACCTTC. Its protein is CARDELRGGYTF.

V is TRBV5-6 and J is TRBJ2-1; the D gene is possibly TRBD2 (7 bases). The V and J ends lost 2 bases and 3 bases respectively, with 12 bases between them. Germline assignment: CDR1 SGHDT and CDR2 YYEEEE. The CDR3 loop spans 15 amino acids. The CDR3 DNA is TGTGCCAGCAGCTTTTCCGGGGGGCTCTACAATGAGCAGTTCTTC. It is translated as CASSFSGGLYNEQFF.

The CDR3 loop is CASTTPGGAGTDTQYF. The CDR3 DNA reads TGTGCCAGCACTACACCGGGGGGAGCCGGCACAGATACGCAGTATTTT. The chain is built from TRBV28 and TRBJ2-3; 7 nucleotides line up with TRBD2. The J segment lost 1 base and the V segment lost 7 bases, leaving 11 bases of the junction unmatched. Germline CDR1 MDHEN, CDR2 SYDVKM. This CDR3 contains 16 residues.

The chain links TRBV18 to TRBJ1-1; 9 bases are shared with TRBD1. With V trimmed by 0 bases and J by 8 bases, 7 bases remained unmatched. This CDR3 contains 15 residues. Germline lookup yields CDR1 KGHSH and CDR2 LQKENI. CDR3 region: CASSPPGQGRVEAFF. Written as DNA, the CDR3 is TGTGCCAGCTCACCACCGGGACAGGGAAGAGTCGAAGCTTTCTTT.